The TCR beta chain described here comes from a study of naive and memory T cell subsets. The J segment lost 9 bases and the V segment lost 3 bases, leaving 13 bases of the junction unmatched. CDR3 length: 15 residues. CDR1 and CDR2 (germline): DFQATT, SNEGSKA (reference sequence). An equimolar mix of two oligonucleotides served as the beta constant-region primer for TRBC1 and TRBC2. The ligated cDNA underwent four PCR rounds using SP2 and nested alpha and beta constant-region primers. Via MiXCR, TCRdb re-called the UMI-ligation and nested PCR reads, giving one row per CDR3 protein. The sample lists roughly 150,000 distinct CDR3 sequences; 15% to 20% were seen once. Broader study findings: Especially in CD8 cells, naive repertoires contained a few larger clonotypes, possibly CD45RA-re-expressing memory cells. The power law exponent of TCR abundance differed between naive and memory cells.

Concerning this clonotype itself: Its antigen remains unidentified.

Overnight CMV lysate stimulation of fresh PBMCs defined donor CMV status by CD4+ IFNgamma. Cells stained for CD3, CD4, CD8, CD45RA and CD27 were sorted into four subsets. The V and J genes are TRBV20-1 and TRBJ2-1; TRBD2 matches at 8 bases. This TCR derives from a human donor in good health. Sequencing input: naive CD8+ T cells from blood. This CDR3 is CSASSREEPVGEQFF. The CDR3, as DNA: TGCAGTGCTAGTTCGCGGGAGGAACCCGTCGGTGAGCAGTTCTTC.